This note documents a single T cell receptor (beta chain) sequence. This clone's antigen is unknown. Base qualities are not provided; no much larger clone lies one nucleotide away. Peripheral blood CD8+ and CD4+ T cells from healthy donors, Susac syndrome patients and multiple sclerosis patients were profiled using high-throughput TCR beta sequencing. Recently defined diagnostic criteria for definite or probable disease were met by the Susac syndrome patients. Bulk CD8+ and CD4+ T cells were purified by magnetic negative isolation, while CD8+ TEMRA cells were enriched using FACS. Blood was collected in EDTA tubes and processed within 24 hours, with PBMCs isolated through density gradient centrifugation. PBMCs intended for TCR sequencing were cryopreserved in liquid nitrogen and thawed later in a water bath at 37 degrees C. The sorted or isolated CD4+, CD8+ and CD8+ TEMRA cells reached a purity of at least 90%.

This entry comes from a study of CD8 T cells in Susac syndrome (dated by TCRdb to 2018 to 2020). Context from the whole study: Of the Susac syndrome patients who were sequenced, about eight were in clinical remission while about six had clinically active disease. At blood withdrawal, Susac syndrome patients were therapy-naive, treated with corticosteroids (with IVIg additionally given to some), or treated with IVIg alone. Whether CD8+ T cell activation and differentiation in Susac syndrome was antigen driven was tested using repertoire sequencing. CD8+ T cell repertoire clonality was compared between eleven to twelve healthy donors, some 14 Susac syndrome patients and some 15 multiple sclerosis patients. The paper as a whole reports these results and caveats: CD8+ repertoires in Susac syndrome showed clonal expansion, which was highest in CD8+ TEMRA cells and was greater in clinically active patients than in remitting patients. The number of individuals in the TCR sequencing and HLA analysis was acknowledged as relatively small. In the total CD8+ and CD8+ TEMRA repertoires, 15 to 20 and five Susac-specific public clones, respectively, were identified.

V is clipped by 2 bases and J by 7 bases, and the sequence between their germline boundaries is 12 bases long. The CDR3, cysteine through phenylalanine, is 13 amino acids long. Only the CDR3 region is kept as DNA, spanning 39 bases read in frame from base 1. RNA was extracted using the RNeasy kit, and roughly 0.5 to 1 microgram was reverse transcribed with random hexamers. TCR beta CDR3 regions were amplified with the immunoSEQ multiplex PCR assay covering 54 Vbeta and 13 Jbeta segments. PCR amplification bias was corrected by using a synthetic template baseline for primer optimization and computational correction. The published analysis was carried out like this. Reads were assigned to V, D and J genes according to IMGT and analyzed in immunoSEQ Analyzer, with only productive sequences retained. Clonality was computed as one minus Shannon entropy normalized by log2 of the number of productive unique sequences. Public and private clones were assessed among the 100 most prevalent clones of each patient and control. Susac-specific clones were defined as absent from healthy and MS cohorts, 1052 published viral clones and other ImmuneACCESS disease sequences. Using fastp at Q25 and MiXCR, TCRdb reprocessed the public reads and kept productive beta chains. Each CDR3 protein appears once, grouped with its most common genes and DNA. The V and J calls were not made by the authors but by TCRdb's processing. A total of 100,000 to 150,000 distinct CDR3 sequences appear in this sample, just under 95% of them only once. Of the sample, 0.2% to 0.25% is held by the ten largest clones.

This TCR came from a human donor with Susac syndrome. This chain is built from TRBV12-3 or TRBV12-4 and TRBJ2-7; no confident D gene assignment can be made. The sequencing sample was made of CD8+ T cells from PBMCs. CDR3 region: CASSLYDVWEQYF. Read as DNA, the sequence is TGTGCCAGCAGTTTATACGACGTCTGGGAGCAGTACTTC.